This entry lists 5 T cell receptor beta chains sequenced from one sample in a study of OX40 agonist ivuxolimab in advanced cancers. Repertoires were generated with immunoSEQ multiplex PCR, while TCRdb's copy carries only in-frame clones and drops some. The sample contains 98,000 or so clones, approximately 94% of which appear only once. This specimen was CD4+ or CD8+ T cells sorted from blood, taken in a trial of the OX40 agonist ivuxolimab. These receptors were collected from an adult with an advanced solid tumor such as melanoma, head and neck, liver or kidney cancer.

About this clone: Within the sample, other DNA sequences also encode this same CDR3. This CDR3 is CSVDRTPPGTDTQYF. The CDR3 DNA is TGCAGCGTTGATCGAACTCCACCCGGCACAGATACGCAGTATTTT. V and J are TRBV29-1 and TRBJ2-3; no firm D call. CDR1 SQVTM and CDR2 ANQGSEA come from the germline V gene. The CDR3 loop spans 15 amino acids. V lost 3 bases, J lost 1 base, and 14 bases lay in between.

This chain connects TRBV5-1 to TRBJ2-3; D may match TRBD1 or TRBD2 (5 bases each). Germline assignment: CDR1 SGHRS and CDR2 YFSETQ. The CDR3 runs 16 residues. V lost 3 bases and J 0 bases, leaving 14 bases between the germline ends. CDR3 DNA sequence: TGCGCCAGCAGCTCCTCATGGGACGTTAGCACAGATACGCAGTATTTT. Translation gives CASSSSWDVSTDTQYF.

The chain couples TRBV7-2 to TRBJ2-3; D gene ambiguous. V was cut by 4 bases and J by 10 bases, with 9 bases left in between. The CDR3 loop spans 11 amino acids. CDR1 and CDR2 from the germline V gene are SGHTA and FQGNSA. The DNA for the CDR3 is TGTGCCAGCAGCTCCGCGAGGCCGCAGTATTTT. Its translation: CASSSARPQYF.

The chain uses TRBV2 and TRBJ1-6; a possible D gene is TRBD1 (6 bases). CDR1 and CDR2 (germline): SNHLY, FYNNEI. With 9 bases removed from V and 8 bases from J, the gap between germline ends came to 11 bases. This CDR3 is built from 12 residues. The CDR3 DNA follows: TGTGCCAGACAGGGAACGGATTCACCCCTCCACTTT. Encoded protein: CARQGTDSPLHF.

The chain joins TRBV4-2 to TRBJ2-1; 8 bases fit TRBD2. V trimming: 0 bases; J trimming: 6 bases; junction bases outside the gene matches: 10. CDR3 size: 17 residues. CDR1 is LGHNA, CDR2 YNFKEQ, per germline. This chain's CDR3 is CASSQDESSGLSNEQFF. The CDR3, as DNA: TGTGCCAGCAGCCAAGATGAGTCTAGCGGGTTGTCCAATGAGCAGTTCTTC.